Listed below are T cell receptor beta chains from one sample, sequenced in a study of T cell changes during pregnancy in multiple sclerosis. The assay was immunoSEQ multiplex PCR, and TCRdb's table has in-frame clones only and misses some. The repertoire includes around 36,000 clones, about nine tenths of them detected once, and more than 0.4% sits in the top ten. Sequenced here: CD4+ T cells from peripheral blood mononuclear cells, sampled in the third trimester of pregnancy. The receptors shown here come from a female donor with multiple sclerosis, enrolled in a pregnancy study. CDR3s include the opening cysteine and the closing phenylalanine or tryptophan. The order of the fields is clone size, D gene, V gene, J gene, CDR3 DNA, CDR3 protein. The D gene is left open where the match is weak. The size entry is marked missing in some rows and otherwise reads once, few, many or a size class.

clone_size: once
d_call: .
v_call: TRBV5-1
j_call: TRBJ1-4
cdr3_nt: TGCGCCAGCAGCTTGTCGGCCCGGAGCCCTAAACTGTTTTTT
cdr3_aa: CASSLSARSPKLFF

clone_size: .
d_call: .
v_call: TRBV6-1
j_call: TRBJ1-5
cdr3_nt: TGTGCCAGCAGAGTAACAGGGACCAGCAATCAGCCCCAGCATTTT
cdr3_aa: CASRVTGTSNQPQHF

clone_size: .
d_call: .
v_call: TRBV14
j_call: TRBJ2-2
cdr3_nt: TGTGCCAGCTCCCCTCGGTTCGGGGGTGCAGGGGAGCTGTTTTTT
cdr3_aa: CASSPRFGGAGELFF

clone_size: .
d_call: TRBD1
v_call: TRBV19
j_call: TRBJ2-7
cdr3_nt: TGTGCCAGTACCGATCGCCGGGACAGCCATTCCTACGAGCAGTACTTC
cdr3_aa: CASTDRRDSHSYEQYF

clone_size: .
d_call: TRBD2
v_call: TRBV18
j_call: TRBJ2-1
cdr3_nt: TGTGCCAGCTCACCACTTGGAGCGGGAGGGATAAGCTCCTACAATGAGCAGTTCTTC
cdr3_aa: CASSPLGAGGISSYNEQFF

clone_size: .
d_call: TRBD2
v_call: TRBV27
j_call: TRBJ2-3
cdr3_nt: TGTGCCAGCAGTTCACTAGCGTATAGCACAGATACGCAGTATTTT
cdr3_aa: CASSSLAYSTDTQYF

clone_size: .
d_call: .
v_call: TRBV11-2
j_call: TRBJ1-3
cdr3_nt: TGTGCCAGCAGCTCCACCAGGGGTTTTTCTGGAAACACCATATATTTT
cdr3_aa: CASSSTRGFSGNTIYF

clone_size: .
d_call: TRBD1
v_call: TRBV18
j_call: TRBJ1-1
cdr3_nt: TGTGCCAGCTCACCATCAGGGGGTGGCACTGAAGCTTTCTTT
cdr3_aa: CASSPSGGGTEAFF

clone_size: .
d_call: .
v_call: TRBV30
j_call: TRBJ2-4
cdr3_nt: TGTGCCTGGAGTGGGGACTCTGTGAGGGACATTCAGTACTTC
cdr3_aa: CAWSGDSVRDIQYF

clone_size: .
d_call: TRBD2
v_call: TRBV7-2
j_call: TRBJ2-7
cdr3_nt: TGTGCCAGCAGCTTACTTGGGGGGAGGGCTACCTACGAGCAGTACTTC
cdr3_aa: CASSLLGGRATYEQYF

clone_size: .
d_call: TRBD1
v_call: TRBV30
j_call: TRBJ2-2
cdr3_nt: TGTGCCTGGGCAATGGGACAGGGGGCGATAGGGGAGCTGTTTTTT
cdr3_aa: CAWAMGQGAIGELFF

clone_size: .
d_call: TRBD1
v_call: TRBV5-6
j_call: TRBJ1-4
cdr3_nt: TGTGCCAGCAGCCTGAAAGCCTCAGGGGGCGGGTATGAAAAACTGTTTTTT
cdr3_aa: CASSLKASGGGYEKLFF

clone_size: once
d_call: .
v_call: TRBV7-9
j_call: TRBJ2-1
cdr3_nt: TGTGCCAGCAGCTTAGACCACGGCAATGAGCAGTTCTTC
cdr3_aa: CASSLDHGNEQFF

clone_size: .
d_call: .
v_call: TRBV5-1
j_call: TRBJ2-2
cdr3_nt: TGCGCCAGCAGCTTGGTTAGCTTAAACACCGGGGAGCTGTTTTTT
cdr3_aa: CASSLVSLNTGELFF

clone_size: few
d_call: TRBD1
v_call: TRBV11-3
j_call: TRBJ1-1
cdr3_nt: TGTGCCAGCAGCTTGGGACAGACAGCTTTCTTT
cdr3_aa: CASSLGQTAFF

clone_size: few
d_call: .
v_call: TRBV30
j_call: TRBJ1-3
cdr3_nt: TGTGCCTGGAGGGGCAGGACATTCTCTGGAAACACCATATATTTT
cdr3_aa: CAWRGRTFSGNTIYF

clone_size: .
d_call: .
v_call: TRBV7-7
j_call: TRBJ2-5
cdr3_nt: TGTGCCAGCAGCATTGGGGCCAGAGAAGAGACCCAGTACTTC
cdr3_aa: CASSIGAREETQYF

clone_size: once
d_call: TRBD2
v_call: TRBV2
j_call: TRBJ2-1
cdr3_nt: TGTGCCAGCAGGCGACTAGCGTCTGACGAGGAGCAGTTCTTC
cdr3_aa: CASRRLASDEEQFF

clone_size: .
d_call: .
v_call: TRBV16
j_call: TRBJ2-7
cdr3_nt: TGTGCCAGCAGCCAACAGGGCTACGAGCAGTACTTC
cdr3_aa: CASSQQGYEQYF

clone_size: .
d_call: .
v_call: TRBV4-3
j_call: TRBJ1-2
cdr3_nt: TGCGCCAGCAGCCAAACGGCGGGGGTAGTGGGTGGCTACACCTTC
cdr3_aa: CASSQTAGVVGGYTF

clone_size: .
d_call: .
v_call: TRBV6-1
j_call: TRBJ1-1
cdr3_nt: TGTGCCAGCAGTGTACAGGCGCAAGGGACTGAAGCTTTCTTT
cdr3_aa: CASSVQAQGTEAFF

clone_size: .
d_call: TRBD1
v_call: TRBV9
j_call: TRBJ2-1
cdr3_nt: TGTGCCAGCAGCCGGGACAGGGGGCTGAGTGAGCAGTTCTTC
cdr3_aa: CASSRDRGLSEQFF

clone_size: .
d_call: .
v_call: TRBV5-1
j_call: TRBJ2-5
cdr3_nt: TGCGCCAGCAGGTTGGTTAGAGAGACCCAGTACTTC
cdr3_aa: CASRLVRETQYF

clone_size: .
d_call: TRBD2
v_call: TRBV7-6
j_call: TRBJ2-2
cdr3_nt: TGTGCCAGCAGCTTCCTAGCGGGAACCGGGGAGCTGTTTTTT
cdr3_aa: CASSFLAGTGELFF

clone_size: few
d_call: .
v_call: TRBV7-2
j_call: TRBJ2-4
cdr3_nt: TGTGCCAGCACCCAAAGGGGGGGCGGGGGCAAAAACATTCAGTACTTC
cdr3_aa: CASTQRGGGGKNIQYF

clone_size: few
d_call: .
v_call: TRBV20-1
j_call: TRBJ1-2
cdr3_nt: TGCAGTGCCCCCTATAACTATGGCTACACCTTC
cdr3_aa: CSAPYNYGYTF

clone_size: .
d_call: .
v_call: TRBV11-2
j_call: TRBJ2-1
cdr3_nt: TGTGCCAGCAGCTTAGTGGGGGGAGTTGGACCTGAGCAGTTCTTC
cdr3_aa: CASSLVGGVGPEQFF

clone_size: .
d_call: TRBD1
v_call: TRBV29-1
j_call: TRBJ1-2
cdr3_nt: TGCAGCGTTGGACAGGGGGCCTATGGCTACACCTTC
cdr3_aa: CSVGQGAYGYTF

clone_size: .
d_call: .
v_call: TRBV6-6
j_call: TRBJ2-3
cdr3_nt: TGTGCCAGCGGTCGCGAAACAGATACGCAGTATTTT
cdr3_aa: CASGRETDTQYF

clone_size: few
d_call: .
v_call: TRBV30
j_call: TRBJ1-1
cdr3_nt: TGTGCCTGGGCGATGGGGGGGAGTTCTCCTGAAGCTTTCTTT
cdr3_aa: CAWAMGGSSPEAFF

clone_size: .
d_call: .
v_call: TRBV19
j_call: TRBJ1-2
cdr3_nt: TGTGCCAGCAAAGGGACATTTGGCTACACCTTC
cdr3_aa: CASKGTFGYTF

clone_size: .
d_call: .
v_call: TRBV21-1
j_call: TRBJ1-5
cdr3_nt: TGTGCCAGCAGACCCTTAGGACCGACAGGGGCTCGCAATCAGCCCCAGCATTTT
cdr3_aa: CASRPLGPTGARNQPQHF

clone_size: .
d_call: TRBD2
v_call: TRBV4-1
j_call: TRBJ2-7
cdr3_nt: TGCGCCAGCAGCCGGACTAGCGGGGAATTCTACGAGCAGTACTTC
cdr3_aa: CASSRTSGEFYEQYF

clone_size: few
d_call: .
v_call: TRBV5-4
j_call: TRBJ1-1
cdr3_nt: TGTGCCAGCAGCTTGGGGCATTCGAACACTGAAGCTTTCTTT
cdr3_aa: CASSLGHSNTEAFF

clone_size: .
d_call: .
v_call: TRBV5-1
j_call: TRBJ1-1
cdr3_nt: TGCGCCAGCAGGGAGGGAACTGAAGCTTTCTTT
cdr3_aa: CASREGTEAFF

clone_size: .
d_call: TRBD2
v_call: TRBV19
j_call: TRBJ2-7
cdr3_nt: TGTGCCAGTAGTCGCGGGACTAGCGGGAGAAACGAGCAGTACTTC
cdr3_aa: CASSRGTSGRNEQYF

clone_size: .
d_call: TRBD1
v_call: TRBV7-7
j_call: TRBJ2-1
cdr3_nt: TGTGCCAGCAGCGAAGGGGGACAGCTCTACAATGAGCAGTTCTTC
cdr3_aa: CASSEGGQLYNEQFF

clone_size: .
d_call: .
v_call: TRBV30
j_call: TRBJ1-1
cdr3_nt: TGTGCCTGGAGTGTAAGGTGGGAGGAAGCTTTCTTT
cdr3_aa: CAWSVRWEEAFF

clone_size: few
d_call: TRBD1
v_call: TRBV7-2
j_call: TRBJ2-7
cdr3_nt: TGTGCCAGCAGCTCCTACAGGGGCTACGAGCAGTACTTC
cdr3_aa: CASSSYRGYEQYF

clone_size: .
d_call: TRBD1
v_call: TRBV9
j_call: TRBJ1-2
cdr3_nt: TGTGCCAGCAGCGTAGGCGTGACAGGGGATGGCTACACCTTC
cdr3_aa: CASSVGVTGDGYTF

clone_size: .
d_call: TRBD2
v_call: TRBV25-1
j_call: TRBJ2-2
cdr3_nt: TGTGCCAGCACCGACGGGACTAGCATAAGGGCCGGGGAGCTGTTTTTT
cdr3_aa: CASTDGTSIRAGELFF

clone_size: .
d_call: .
v_call: TRBV25-1
j_call: TRBJ1-2
cdr3_nt: TGTGCCAGTCGAGGTAGCTATGGCTACACCTTC
cdr3_aa: CASRGSYGYTF

clone_size: once
d_call: TRBD2
v_call: TRBV7-9
j_call: TRBJ2-3
cdr3_nt: TGTGCCAGCAGCCCTAGCGGGAGGAGAGTAGATACGCAGTATTTT
cdr3_aa: CASSPSGRRVDTQYF

clone_size: once
d_call: TRBD2
v_call: TRBV4-1
j_call: TRBJ2-5
cdr3_nt: TGCGCCAGCAGCCAGAGCGGGAGGCCGATAGAAACCCAGTACTTC
cdr3_aa: CASSQSGRPIETQYF

clone_size: .
d_call: TRBD2
v_call: TRBV27
j_call: TRBJ2-2
cdr3_nt: TGTGCCAGCAGTAACCCGACTCCAGCCGGGAGGGCCGACACCGGGGAGCTGTTTTTT
cdr3_aa: CASSNPTPAGRADTGELFF

clone_size: .
d_call: TRBD1
v_call: TRBV6-1
j_call: TRBJ1-2
cdr3_nt: TGTGCCAGCAGTCCGGACAGGGTTCATGGCTACACCTTC
cdr3_aa: CASSPDRVHGYTF

clone_size: .
d_call: TRBD1
v_call: TRBV5-4
j_call: TRBJ2-7
cdr3_nt: TGTGCCAGCAGCCCGCCGGGACAGGGGCTTTACGAGCAGTACTTC
cdr3_aa: CASSPPGQGLYEQYF

clone_size: .
d_call: TRBD2
v_call: TRBV27
j_call: TRBJ2-1
cdr3_nt: TGTGCCAGCAGTTCAACTAGCGGGAGGGCCTACAATGAGCAGTTCTTC
cdr3_aa: CASSSTSGRAYNEQFF

clone_size: once
d_call: .
v_call: TRBV7-2
j_call: TRBJ2-6
cdr3_nt: TGTGCCAGCAGCTTAAACCCGGGAGTCTCTGGGGCCAACGTCCTGACTTTC
cdr3_aa: CASSLNPGVSGANVLTF

clone_size: .
d_call: TRBD1
v_call: TRBV5-1
j_call: TRBJ2-5
cdr3_nt: TGCGCCAGCAGCCCGACAGGGGGGAACACGAGAGAGACCCAGTACTTC
cdr3_aa: CASSPTGGNTRETQYF

clone_size: .
d_call: .
v_call: TRBV27
j_call: TRBJ2-5
cdr3_nt: TGTGCCAGCAGTTTACGTGGGCTGTACCAAGAGACCCAGTACTTC
cdr3_aa: CASSLRGLYQETQYF

clone_size: .
d_call: TRBD1
v_call: TRBV18
j_call: TRBJ1-2
cdr3_nt: TGTGCCAGCTCACCCGGGACAGGGAGATACTATGGCTACACCTTC
cdr3_aa: CASSPGTGRYYGYTF

clone_size: .
d_call: TRBD1
v_call: TRBV7-9
j_call: TRBJ2-1
cdr3_nt: TGTGCCAGCAGCTTCTTGGGACAGGAACGGGGTCGCGGGGAGCAGTTCTTC
cdr3_aa: CASSFLGQERGRGEQFF